The 26 T cell receptor beta chains below were found in one sample sequenced in a study of vaccination effects on CD4 cells after COVID-19. Antigen-specific CD4+ T cell clonotypes were called by their expansion after viral peptide-pool culture in ViraFEST. Subsequent to a culture period of about nine days, CD4+ T cells were isolated. Participants were given two doses of BNT162b2 or mRNA-1273 vaccine. These receptors' targets are unknown. Assay: immunoSEQ multiplex PCR; the TCRdb copy retains only in-frame clones and omits some. Of tens of thousands of clones listed, about 80% are singletons. This specimen was CD4+ T cells from PBMCs cultured with HCoV-229E spike peptides, taken after COVID-19 vaccination. The receptor source for this set is a human donor who received a COVID-19 vaccine.

In its sample, this clone was seen a few times. The gene calls are TRBV5-1 and TRBJ1-2; a weak D match, TRBD1 (5 bases). Deletions cut 0 bases from V and 1 base from J, with 13 bases between. CDR1 and CDR2 (germline): SGHRS, YFSETQ. The CDR3 runs to 16 residues. The CDR3 spells CASSLVGGAFNYGYTF. The CDR3 nucleotides read TGCGCCAGCAGCTTGGTTGGGGGAGCTTTTAACTATGGCTACACCTTC.

The rearrangement joins TRBV5-1 to TRBJ1-1; D possibly corresponds to TRBD1 (5 bases). V was pared by 4 bases and J by 5 bases, with 15 bases between. Germline lookup yields CDR1 SGHRS and CDR2 YFSETQ. The CDR3 runs to 14 residues. The CDR3 bases are TGCGCCAGCAGCCCCGAAACCAGACAGACTGAAGCTTTCTTT. This codes for CASSPETRQTEAFF.

This chain uses TRBV10-1 with TRBJ2-5; the D is unclear. Trimming took 3 bases from V and 5 from J, leaving 10 bases between them. CDR1 and CDR2 (germline): WNHNN, SYGVQD (reference sequence). The CDR3 covers 13 residues. The chain's CDR3 is CASSDGAVETQYF. The DNA of the CDR3 is TGCGCCAGCAGTGACGGTGCCGTCGAGACCCAGTACTTC.

This clone appeared a few times. The genes are TRBV10-3 and TRBJ2-2; no definite D call. The V end lost 2 bases, the J end lost 7 bases, and 2 bases lay between the germline ends. Germline lookup yields CDR1 ENHRY and CDR2 SYGVKD. The CDR3 runs to 11 residues. The CDR3: CAISENGELFF. CDR3 coding DNA: TGTGCCATCAGTGAGAACGGGGAGCTGTTTTTT.

This CDR3 is CASSWRYGEANYGYTF. The CDR3 region has the DNA TGTGCCAGCAGTTGGCGATATGGGGAAGCGAACTATGGCTACACCTTC. The chain links TRBV6-2 or TRBV6-3 to TRBJ1-2; D not certain. Trimming left V 4 bases short and J 2 bases short, with 17 bases between. The CDR3 is 16 amino acids. Germline V gene lookup returns CDR1 MNHEY and CDR2 SVGEGT.

The CDR3: CASSAWEGNTEAFF. Here the CDR3 DNA reads TGTGCCAGCAGCGCCTGGGAAGGGAACACTGAAGCTTTCTTT. This chain joins TRBV11-1 and TRBJ1-1; no clear D. The ends were cut back, 5 bases at V and 1 base at J, with 11 bases in the middle. Per germline, CDR1 SGHAT and CDR2 FQDESV (reference sequence). This CDR3 comprises 14 residues.

The chain joins TRBV29-1 to TRBJ1-2, with 9 nucleotides matching TRBD1. CDR1 and CDR2 from the germline V gene are SQVTM and ANQGSEA. CDR3 length equals 15 residues. J lost 4 bases, V lost 6 bases, and 12 bases had no gene match. This CDR3 is CSVERGTGIGYGYTF. The CDR3 DNA reads TGCAGCGTGGAGAGAGGGACAGGGATCGGCTATGGCTACACCTTC.

The CDR3 sequence: CASSPGSGTYIQYF. For the CDR3, the DNA is TGTGCCAGCAGCCCCGGCTCAGGGACGTACATTCAGTACTTC. This chain uses TRBV11-2 with TRBJ2-4; D tentatively reads TRBD1 or TRBD2 (5 bases each). Germline V lookup: CDR1 SGHAT, CDR2 FQNNGV. The length of the CDR3 is 14 residues. V lost 5 bases and J lost 8, with 16 bases in between. Supplemented by reference TRBV11-2 and TRBJ2-4, the full variable domain reads EAGVAQSPRYKIIEKRQSVAFWCNPISGHATLYWYQQILGQGPKLLIQFQNNGVVDDSQLPKDRFSAERLKGVDSTLKIQPAKLEDSAVYLCASSPGSGTYIQYFGAGTRLSVL.

This clone turned up a few times. The genes are TRBV20-1 and TRBJ1-1; 9 nucleotides line up with TRBD1. Germline V gene lookup returns CDR1 DFQATT and CDR2 SNEGSKA (reference sequence). The trim removed 3 bases at V and 1 base at J, leaving 6 bases unmatched. CDR3 length: 15 amino acids. The CDR3 region has the DNA TGCAGTGCTAGTGGGACAGGGAGACCGAACACTGAAGCTTTCTTT. Its protein is CSASGTGRPNTEAFF.

The chain carries TRBV13 and TRBJ1-2; tentative D call: TRBD1 (5 bases). Deletions cut 4 bases from V and 4 bases from J, with 13 bases between. CDR3 length: 14 amino acids. Germline values: CDR1 PRHDT, CDR2 FYEKMQ (reference sequence). Here the CDR3 reads CASSSGQGSYGYTF. CDR3 nucleotide sequence: TGTGCCAGCAGCTCCGGGCAGGGAAGCTATGGCTACACCTTC.

The chain couples TRBV6-5 to TRBJ1-3; D is perhaps TRBD1 (5 bases). The CDR3 sequence is 15 residues long. Trimming removed 5 bases at V and 2 bases at J, with 13 bases between. CDR1 MNHEY and CDR2 SVGAGI come from the germline V gene. The CDR3 sequence: CASSRSGYAGNTIYF. The CDR3 DNA follows: TGTGCCAGCAGTCGTTCAGGGTATGCTGGAAACACCATATATTTT.

The V gene is TRBV2, the J gene TRBJ2-2, with 10 bases fitting TRBD2. CDR3 length equals 16 residues. Germline values: CDR1 SNHLY, CDR2 FYNNEI. The J segment lost 0 bases and the V segment lost 7 bases, leaving 5 bases of the junction unmatched. CDR3 region: CASISSGGPNTGELFF. The CDR3 bases are TGTGCCAGCATCTCTAGCGGGGGTCCGAACACCGGGGAGCTGTTTTTT.

V is TRBV19 and J is TRBJ1-1; tentatively, D is TRBD1 (5 bases). CDR1 LNHDA and CDR2 SQIVND come from the germline V gene (reference sequence). V shed 9 bases and J shed 4 bases, with 18 bases lying between them. This CDR3 comprises 14 residues. CDR3 residues: CASSWRGEGTEAFF. The CDR3 DNA is TGTGCCAGCAGTTGGAGAGGGGAAGGCACTGAAGCTTTCTTT.

This clone was counted between two and nine times. The chain employs TRBV4-1 and TRBJ1-6; D is perhaps TRBD1 (6 bases). The V gene's germline CDR1 is MGHRA and CDR2 YSYEKL. This CDR3 region has 17 residues. The V end was cut by 0 bases, the J end by 10 bases, with 19 bases between. The CDR3 nucleotides read TGCGCCAGCAGCCAAGAGAATGCAGGGGCGCTCGGCTCACCCCTCCACTTT. Translating gives CASSQENAGALGSPLHF.

The V gene is TRBV18, the J gene TRBJ2-7, with 8 bases matching TRBD1. The V gene's germline CDR1 is KGHSH and CDR2 LQKENI. The CDR3 loop spans 12 amino acids. With V trimmed by 2 bases and J by 6 bases, 0 bases remained unmatched. The DNA for the CDR3 is TGTGCCAGCTCACCAGGACAGGGCGAGCAGTACGTC. This codes for CASSPGQGEQYV.

The V and J genes are TRBV5-4 and TRBJ1-5; TRBD1 matches at 10 bases. The CDR3 has 15 residues. J lost 6 bases, V lost 4 bases, and 7 bases had no gene match. Germline-derived CDR1 and CDR2 are SGHNT and YYREEE (reference sequence). For the CDR3, the DNA is TGTGCCAGCAGCAGGGGGACAGGGGAAGGTCAGCCCCAGCATTTT. As protein: CASSRGTGEGQPQHF. The entire variable domain, with the rest obtained from reference TRBV5-4 and TRBJ1-5, is as follows: ETGVTQSPTHLIKTRGQQVTLRCSSQSGHNTVSWYQQALGQGPQFIFQYYREEENGRGNFPPRFSGLQFPNYSSELNVNALELDDSALYLCASSRGTGEGQPQHFGDGTRLSIL.

The chain couples TRBV4-3 to TRBJ2-3, with a tentative D call TRBD1 (6 bases). Trimming took 2 bases from V and 2 from J, leaving 8 bases between them. This CDR3 comprises 14 residues. Germline CDR1 and CDR2: LGHNA and YSLEER. The CDR3 sequence: CASSQTGITDTQYF. In DNA, the CDR3 is TGCGCCAGCAGCCAAACAGGGATCACAGATACGCAGTATTTT.

The CDR3 is CASSLEGAPNEKLFF. The CDR3 DNA follows: TGTGCCAGCAGCTTGGAGGGGGCACCTAATGAAAAACTGTTTTTT. The chain recombines TRBV7-2 with TRBJ1-4; TRBD1 aligns across 7 bases. Germline-derived CDR1 and CDR2 are SGHTA and FQGNSA. This CDR3 has 15 amino acids. V lost 3 bases, J lost 3 bases, and 4 bases stayed unmatched.

This clone showed up just a few times. The CDR3 bases are TGTGCCAGCAGTGAATATGCTGGGTCCATCGGGGAGCTGTTTTTT. Translating gives CASSEYAGSIGELFF. The rearrangement links TRBV2 to TRBJ2-2; D gene unclear. Germline-derived CDR1 and CDR2 are SNHLY and FYNNEI. The CDR3 sequence is 15 residues long. V was cut by 2 bases and J by 7 bases, with 14 bases left in between.

This chain connects TRBV27 to TRBJ2-5, with TRBD2 matching over 9 bases. Germline values: CDR1 MNHEY, CDR2 SMNVEV (reference sequence). Trimming cost V 2 bases and J 1 base; bases outside gene matches: 5. CDR3 size: 16 residues. For the CDR3, the DNA is TGTGCCAGCAGTTTAAGGGCTAGCGGGACCCAAGAGACCCAGTACTTC. Protein product: CASSLRASGTQETQYF.

The V and J genes are TRBV5-1 and TRBJ1-4, with D possibly being TRBD1 (6 bases). CDR1 and CDR2 from the germline V gene are SGHRS and YFSETQ. The CDR3 runs 16 residues. Trimming removed 7 bases from V and 0 bases from J, with 16 bases in between. The CDR3 reads CASGQSPMTTNEKLFF. Here the CDR3 DNA reads TGCGCCAGCGGACAGAGCCCGATGACAACTAATGAAAAACTGTTTTTT.

This sequence joins TRBV24-1 and TRBJ2-2; 8 bases match TRBD1. With V trimmed by 3 bases and J by 1 base, 6 bases remained unmatched. The CDR3 has 17 amino acids. Germline values: CDR1 KGHDR, CDR2 SFDVKD. In DNA form, the CDR3 reads TGTGCCACCAGTGATGGGGACAGGAGCCTGAACACCGGGGAGCTGTTTTTT. This codes for CATSDGDRSLNTGELFF.

This clone was detected a few times. The chain uses TRBV6-5 and TRBJ1-2, with D uncertain. CDR1 is MNHEY and CDR2 is SVGAGI in the germline V gene. V was shortened by 4 bases and J by 8 bases, with 14 bases between the two germline ends. The length of the CDR3 is 13 residues. CDR3 bases: TGTGCCAGCAGTTCCCCTATGGGCAAGGGCTACACCTTC. Translated, it gives CASSSPMGKGYTF.

V and J are TRBV4-2 and TRBJ1-2; TRBD1 is a possible D gene (6 bases). CDR3 length: 16 residues. CDR1 is LGHNA, CDR2 YNFKEQ, per germline. Between the trimmed V and J ends, which lost 0 bases and 2 bases, there was a span of 13 bases. CDR3 bases: TGTGCCAGCAGCCAAGAGGGACTGGGGGCGAACTATGGCTACACCTTC. Protein product: CASSQEGLGANYGYTF.

V gene TRBV5-1 combines with J gene TRBJ2-2; 8 bases map to TRBD2. The V and J ends lost 7 bases and 5 bases, in that order; junction bases with no gene match: 13. Germline values: CDR1 SGHRS, CDR2 YFSETQ. CDR3 size: 16 residues. The CDR3, as DNA: TGCGCCAGCGCCTCCGGGGGGGCCATTTTAACCGGGGAGCTGTTTTTT. This translates into CASASGGAILTGELFF.

The chain joins TRBV5-4 to TRBJ1-2, with a tentative D call TRBD1 (5 bases). The CDR3 spans 15 residues. V shed 9 bases and J shed 2 bases, with 20 bases lying between them. Germline lookup yields CDR1 SGHNT and CDR2 YYREEE (reference sequence). CDR3: CAITRGSDSNYGYTF. For the CDR3, the DNA is TGTGCCATTACACGGGGGTCAGACTCGAACTATGGCTACACCTTC.